The 14 T cell receptor beta chains listed next were all sequenced from one sample in a study of T cell repertoires in ileal Crohn's disease. The repertoire was sequenced with immunoSEQ multiplex PCR; TCRdb's copy has only in-frame clones and lacks some. The table includes 6,000 to 7,500 clones, more than 80% detected once. The sequenced sample was ileal tissue. The source of these receptors is an adult with Crohn's disease.

This clone turned up a few times. DNA of the CDR3: TGCGCCAGCAGCTTGATGGGGGGGTCCCGAACTGGCTACACCTTC. Protein sequence: CASSLMGGSRTGYTF. This chain connects TRBV5-1 to TRBJ1-2; D is possibly TRBD1 (5 bases). Germline loops: CDR1 SGHRS, CDR2 YFSETQ. CDR3 length: 15 amino acids. The V gene lost 1 base and the J gene lost 7 bases, with 17 bases spanning the gap.

This chain links TRBV27 with TRBJ2-5, with a possible D match to TRBD2 (5 bases). The J call is in doubt because the DNA end fits TRBJ2-7 better. Germline V CDR1 and CDR2: MNHEY, SMNVEV (reference sequence). This CDR3 contains 14 residues. CDR3 sequence (DNA): TGTGCCAGCAGTGTCGGGATTGGTGCCTACGAGCAGTACTTC. This sequence encodes CASSVGIGAYEQYF.

Turning to this clone: The same CDR3 also results from other DNA sequences found in this sample. The CDR3 spells CASSRTGRDTEAFF. The DNA of the CDR3 is TGTGCCAGCAGCAGGACAGGGAGGGACACTGAAGCTTTCTTT. J is TRBJ1-1 and V is TRBV5-6; 8 positions match TRBD1. CDR1 and CDR2 from the germline V gene are SGHDT and YYEEEE. This CDR3 region has 14 residues. The J segment lost 3 bases and the V segment lost 4 bases, leaving 5 bases of the junction unmatched.

This chain joins TRBV10-1 and TRBJ2-5; a weak D match, TRBD2 (5 bases). Trimming took 10 bases from V and 7 from J, leaving 13 bases between them. The CDR3 is made up of 11 amino acids. Germline V lookup: CDR1 WNHNN, CDR2 SYGVQD (reference sequence). Here the CDR3 reads CATLYRGTQYF. The DNA of the CDR3 is TGCGCCACCCTATACCGGGGGACCCAGTACTTC.

This chain uses TRBV6-1 with TRBJ1-5; 7 bases are shared with TRBD1. Germline-derived CDR1 and CDR2 are MNHNS and SASEGT. CDR3 length: 16 amino acids. V dropped 4 bases and J dropped 2; count of bases not matched to a gene: 8. This CDR3 reads CASSGRGGVGNQPQHF. CDR3 bases: TGTGCCAGCAGTGGGAGAGGGGGCGTGGGCAATCAGCCCCAGCATTTT.

This chain connects TRBV2 to TRBJ1-4; D remains unclear. This CDR3 region has 13 residues. Germline loops: CDR1 SNHLY, CDR2 FYNNEI. Trimming cost V 6 bases and J 8 bases, with 13 bases left between them. CDR3 nucleotides: TGTGCCAGCAGACCAGAGACGGGGGAAAAACTGTTTTTT. Protein product: CASRPETGEKLFF. Full variable domain (outside the CDR3, taken from reference TRBV2 and TRBJ1-4): EPEVTQTPSHQVTQMGQEVILRCVPISNHLYFYWYRQILGQKVEFLVSFYNNEISEKSEIFDDQFSVERPDGSNFTLKIRSTKLEDSAMYFCASRPETGEKLFFGSGTQLSVL.

V gene TRBV15 combines with J gene TRBJ2-5; D remains unclear. This CDR3 comprises 14 residues. Trimming cost V 0 bases and J 1 base, with 6 bases left between them. CDR1 LNHNV and CDR2 YYDKDF come from the germline V gene (reference sequence). The CDR3 is CATSREAVQETQYF. The CDR3 DNA reads as TGTGCCACCAGCAGAGAGGCAGTCCAAGAGACCCAGTACTTC.

V usage is TRBV28 and J usage is TRBJ1-1; D gene unclear. This CDR3 has 13 amino acids. The germline CDR1 and CDR2 sequences are MDHEN and SYDVKM. V was trimmed by 5 bases and J by 11 bases, leaving 18 bases between them. CDR3 protein: CASSPPGRVGAFF. CDR3 nucleotides: TGTGCCAGCAGTCCCCCGGGGAGGGTTGGGGCTTTCTTT.

This chain uses TRBV2 with TRBJ2-5; TRBD1 matches 7 bases. Germline-derived CDR1 and CDR2 are SNHLY and FYNNEI. The trim removed 7 bases at V and 3 bases at J, leaving 2 bases unmatched. The CDR3 runs 12 residues. CDR3 in DNA: TGTGCCAGCAAACAGGGGAAAGAGACCCAGTACTTC. Its protein product is CASKQGKETQYF.

This clone was counted a few times. This sequence joins TRBV5-1 and TRBJ2-7, with D possibly being TRBD2 (6 bases). V lost 0 bases to trimming and J lost 0 bases, with 10 bases between them. The CDR3 runs to 15 residues. Germline V gene sequence: CDR1 SGHRS, CDR2 YFSETQ. This chain's CDR3 is CASSLGGASSYEQYF. In DNA form, the CDR3 reads TGCGCCAGCAGCTTGGGCGGGGCCTCCTCCTACGAGCAGTACTTC.

This sequence joins TRBV12-5 and TRBJ2-2; tentatively, D is TRBD1 (5 bases). This CDR3 is built from 13 residues. CDR1 and CDR2 (germline): LGHNT, FRNRAP. The V gene lost 3 bases and the J gene lost 5 bases, with 7 bases spanning the gap. CDR3: CASGFKGTGELFF. The CDR3 DNA is TGTGCTAGTGGTTTTAAGGGGACCGGGGAGCTGTTTTTT.

This clone was counted only a few times. The chain recombines TRBV2 with TRBJ2-5, with unresolved D. Germline lookup yields CDR1 SNHLY and CDR2 FYNNEI. Trimming shortened V by 5 bases and J by 5 bases, and 15 bases separated the two germline ends. This CDR3 spans 14 amino acids. CDR3 sequence reads: CASSPNPRIETQYF. The CDR3 nucleotides read TGTGCCAGCAGTCCGAATCCCAGAATTGAGACCCAGTACTTC.

This chain links TRBV12-5 with TRBJ2-5; 10 nucleotides line up with TRBD2. Germline CDR1 LGHNT, CDR2 FRNRAP. The CDR3 has 15 residues. V lost 3 bases to trimming and J lost 5 bases; unmatched junction nucleotides: 6. CDR3 sequence reads: CASGFGTSVGETQYF. The CDR3 bases are TGTGCTAGTGGTTTCGGGACTAGCGTTGGCGAGACCCAGTACTTC.

This sequence joins TRBV5-1 and TRBJ2-3; 8 bases fit TRBD1. Germline V lookup: CDR1 SGHRS, CDR2 YFSETQ. The CDR3 covers 16 residues. The J segment lost 5 bases and the V segment lost 3 bases, leaving 11 bases of the junction unmatched. The CDR3 spells CASSSFTGGFGDTQYF. CDR3 coding DNA: TGCGCCAGCAGCTCATTCACAGGGGGGTTCGGAGATACGCAGTATTTT.